Listed below are T cell receptor beta chains from one sample, sequenced in a study of blood T cells in healthy people across ages. TCRdb itself ran the 5' RACE reads through MiXCR, one entry per CDR3 protein. The profile shows over a million distinct CDR3 sequences, about 40% of them singletons. The material sequenced was blood. Receptors originate from a woman younger than 30 in good health. Both conserved end residues are part of each CDR3. A D gene is named only where the DNA matches it firmly. Clone size is shown for a subset of rows, as once, few, many or a class of expanded clone.

V gene	J gene	D gene	clone size	CDR3 protein	CDR3 DNA
TRBV20-1	TRBJ1-1	.	.	CSATGMRNTEAFF	TGCAGTGCTACAGGGATGAGGAACACTGAAGCTTTCTTT
TRBV20-1	TRBJ1-6	.	once	CSAALVSKNNSPLHF	TGCAGTGCTGCCCTTGTGTCTAAAAATAATTCACCCCTCCACTTT
TRBV24-1	TRBJ2-1	TRBD1	few	CATSESGTGSYNEQFF	TGTGCCACCAGTGAATCCGGGACAGGGTCCTACAATGAGCAGTTCTTC
TRBV7-6	TRBJ1-1	.	.	CASRLNWLGDTEAFF	TGTGCCAGCAGGTTGAACTGGCTGGGGGACACTGAAGCTTTCTTT
TRBV5-1	TRBJ2-3	.	.	CASSRSRQIFTDTQYF	TGCGCCAGCAGCAGGAGTCGACAGATTTTCACAGATACGCAGTATTTT
TRBV20-1	TRBJ2-4	.	.	CSARPVGDIQYF	TGCAGTGCCAGGCCCGTTGGGGACATTCAGTACTTC
TRBV12-3/TRBV12-4	TRBJ2-1	.	.	CASSFQQGNEQFF	TGTGCCAGCAGTTTCCAGCAAGGCAATGAGCAGTTCTTC
TRBV20-1	TRBJ1-2	.	few	CSAGGPILGYTF	TGCAGTGCGGGAGGGCCCATCTTAGGCTACACCTTC
TRBV13	TRBJ2-3	.	.	CASSLRGISSSDTQYF	TGTGCCAGCAGCTTACGGGGGATCTCCAGTTCAGATACGCAGTATTTT
TRBV12-3/TRBV12-4	TRBJ1-5	TRBD1	.	CASRQGDSNQPQHF	TGTGCCAGCCGACAGGGCGATAGCAATCAGCCCCAGCATTTT
TRBV4-1	TRBJ2-3	.	.	CASSQDSVRYF	TGCGCCAGCAGCCAAGATTCCGTCAGGTATTTT
TRBV4-1	TRBJ2-7	.	.	CASSQDRDLQGLEQYF	TGCGCCAGCAGCCAGGACCGGGACCTCCAGGGGCTCGAGCAGTACTTC
TRBV7-9	TRBJ1-1	.	.	CASSARGLNTEAFF	TGTGCCAGCAGCGCCCGTGGTCTGAACACTGAAGCTTTCTTT
TRBV29-1	TRBJ2-5	TRBD1	.	CSVRDRVRETQYF	TGCAGCGTCCGGGACAGGGTTCGGGAGACCCAGTACTTC
TRBV10-3	TRBJ1-2	TRBD1	once	CAISESGSDRVGRGPNYGYTF	TGTGCCATCAGTGAGTCGGGATCTGACAGGGTTGGAAGGGGGCCTAACTATGGCTACACCTTC
TRBV11-2	TRBJ2-1	.	few	CASSSTGSRFF	TGTGCCAGCAGCTCAACAGGGAGTCGGTTCTTC
TRBV20-1	TRBJ2-5	TRBD2	.	CSAPPGLAGALETQYF	TGCAGTGCTCCACCGGGACTAGCGGGAGCGTTGGAGACCCAGTACTTC
TRBV5-1	TRBJ2-1	.	.	CASSTRLDNEQFF	TGCGCCAGCAGCACCAGACTAGATAATGAGCAGTTCTTC
TRBV6-2/TRBV6-3	TRBJ1-5	.	.	CASQGAPSNQPQHF	TGTGCCAGCCAAGGAGCGCCTAGCAATCAGCCCCAGCATTTT
TRBV20-1	TRBJ1-4	TRBD1	.	CSARETGATNEKLFF	TGCAGTGCTAGGGAGACAGGGGCTACTAATGAAAAACTGTTTTTT
TRBV2	TRBJ2-3	TRBD1	.	CASSDGRGTDTQYF	TGTGCCAGCAGTGATGGCAGGGGGACAGATACGCAGTATTTT
TRBV5-1	TRBJ2-7	.	.	CASSLGVGGAYEQYF	TGCGCCAGCAGCTTGGGAGTGGGGGGAGCCTACGAGCAGTACTTC
TRBV6-1	TRBJ2-7	TRBD1	few	CATQKHPGTDTSYEQYF	TGTGCCACCCAAAAACACCCCGGGACAGACACCTCCTACGAGCAGTACTTC
TRBV4-1	TRBJ2-1	TRBD2	.	CASSQGGPAGGPNQQQFF	TGCGCCAGCAGCCAAGGAGGGCCGGCGGGGGGGCCTAATCAGCAGCAGTTCTTC
TRBV27	TRBJ2-1	.	.	CASSPIPRKGDNEQFF	TGTGCCAGCAGTCCAATCCCCCGGAAAGGGGACAATGAGCAGTTCTTC
TRBV15	TRBJ2-3	.	.	CATSTVEDIRPADTQYF	TGTGCCACCAGCACCGTCGAGGACATCCGACCTGCGGATACGCAGTATTTT
TRBV15	TRBJ1-2	.	.	CATSRDDRQTNYGYTF	TGTGCCACCAGCAGAGATGATCGACAGACTAACTATGGCTACACCTTC
TRBV14	TRBJ1-2	.	.	CASSQADGHYGYTF	TGTGCCAGCAGCCAAGCAGACGGCCACTATGGCTACACCTTC
TRBV21-1	TRBJ1-2	.	.	CVSSKEDQGPYGYTF	TGTGTCAGCAGCAAAGAAGACCAGGGCCCCTATGGCTACACCTTC
TRBV7-2	TRBJ2-7	.	.	CASSSTTAKGVKGSYEQYF	TGTGCCAGCAGCTCAACAACCGCCAAGGGGGTTAAAGGGTCCTACGAGCAGTACTTC
TRBV12-3/TRBV12-4	TRBJ2-7	.	.	CASRRQIYNEQYF	TGTGCCAGCAGGAGACAGATCTACAATGAGCAGTACTTC
TRBV6-6	TRBJ2-1	TRBD2	few	CASRSGTSGSNFEFF	TGTGCCAGCCGGTCCGGGACTAGCGGGAGTAATTTCGAGTTCTTC
TRBV11-3	TRBJ2-1	TRBD2	.	CASSLNPSGGDSSYNEQFF	TGTGCCAGCAGCTTAAATCCTAGCGGGGGGGACAGCTCCTACAATGAGCAGTTCTTC
TRBV7-3	TRBJ2-1	TRBD1	.	CASSSGQGDYNEQFF	TGTGCCAGCAGCTCCGGACAGGGCGACTACAATGAGCAGTTCTTC
TRBV9	TRBJ2-7	TRBD2	few	CASRNPGLAGQFIYEQYF	TGTGCCAGCAGGAATCCGGGACTAGCGGGGCAATTTATCTACGAGCAGTACTTC
TRBV27	TRBJ1-2	.	.	CASSLYPRGSDYGYTF	TGTGCCAGCAGTTTATACCCCCGGGGATCTGACTATGGCTACACCTTC